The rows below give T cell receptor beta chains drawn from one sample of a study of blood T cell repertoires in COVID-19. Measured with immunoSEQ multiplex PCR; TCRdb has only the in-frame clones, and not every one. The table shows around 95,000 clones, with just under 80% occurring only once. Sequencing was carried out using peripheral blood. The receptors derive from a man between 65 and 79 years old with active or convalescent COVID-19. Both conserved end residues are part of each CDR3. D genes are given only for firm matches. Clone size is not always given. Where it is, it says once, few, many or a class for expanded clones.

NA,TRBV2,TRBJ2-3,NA,TGTGCCAGCAGAGAGGCCATAGCGGTGATCACAGATACGCAGTATTTT,CASREAIAVITDTQYF
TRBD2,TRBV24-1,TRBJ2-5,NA,TGTGCCACAGCCCTTGGGACTAGCGGGAAGCCGGGAAGGGAGACCCAGTACTTC,CATALGTSGKPGRETQYF
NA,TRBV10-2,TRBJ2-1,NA,TGCGCCAGCAGTCAACAGGGTAGGTCGTCTTACTACAATGAGCAGTTCTTC,CASSQQGRSSYYNEQFF
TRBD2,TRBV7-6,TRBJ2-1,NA,TGTGCCAGCAGCTTAGAGGTAGCGGGGGGGAGTGAGCAGTTCTTC,CASSLEVAGGSEQFF
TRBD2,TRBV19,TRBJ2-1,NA,TGTGCCAGTAGAGCCCTCGCGGGAGGGCCGGGGATATCTTACAATGAGCAGTTCTTC,CASRALAGGPGISYNEQFF
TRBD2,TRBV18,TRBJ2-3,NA,TGTGCCAGCTCCCAGGATGTGTTAGCGGGGGGCACGAGCACAGATACGCAGTATTTT,CASSQDVLAGGTSTDTQYF
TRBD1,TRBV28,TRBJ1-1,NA,TGTGCCAGCAGCCACAGGGGGCGGGGGAACACTGAAGCTTTCTTT,CASSHRGRGNTEAFF
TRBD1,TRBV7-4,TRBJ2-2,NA,TGTGCCAGCAGCCCGGAACAGGGACAGGGTAACACCGGGGAGCTGTTTTTT,CASSPEQGQGNTGELFF
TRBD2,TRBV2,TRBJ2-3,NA,TGTGCCAGCAGTGAAGCGGTAATAGCGGGGGACACAGATACGCAGTATTTT,CASSEAVIAGDTDTQYF
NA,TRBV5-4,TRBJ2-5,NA,TGTGCCAGCAGCTTGACGGGGAATTGGGGAGAGACCCAGTACTTC,CASSLTGNWGETQYF
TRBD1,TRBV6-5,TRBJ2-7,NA,TGTGCCAGCAGTCACATCATTGACAGGGGCAACGAGCAGTACTTC,CASSHIIDRGNEQYF
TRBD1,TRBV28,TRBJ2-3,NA,TGTGCCAGCAGGCCGCAGGGGGTCAGCACAGATACGCAGTATTTT,CASRPQGVSTDTQYF
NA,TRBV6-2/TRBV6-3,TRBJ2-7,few,TGTGCCAGCAGTTACTCCGGAGCCAACAGGGTTGACTCACCTTACGAGCAGTACTTC,CASSYSGANRVDSPYEQYF
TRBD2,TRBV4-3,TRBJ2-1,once,TGCGCCAGCAGCCGTGCGGGAGCCTATGAGCAGTTCTTC,CASSRAGAYEQFF
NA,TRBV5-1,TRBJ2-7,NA,TGCGCCAGCAGCAAGGACACGATTAAAAACGGGCAGTACTTC,CASSKDTIKNGQYF
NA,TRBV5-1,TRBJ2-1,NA,TGCGCCAGCAGCTCCTCCGGGACTCGGGGGGAGCAGTTCTTC,CASSSSGTRGEQFF
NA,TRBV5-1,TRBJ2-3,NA,TGCGCCAGCAGCTCACTAGTTGGGGCAGATACGCAGTATTTT,CASSSLVGADTQYF
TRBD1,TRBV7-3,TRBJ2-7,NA,TGTGCCAGCAGCCCCCACCGACAGGGGAATTCCTACGAGCAGTACTTC,CASSPHRQGNSYEQYF
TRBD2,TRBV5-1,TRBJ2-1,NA,TGCGCCAGCAGCTCTAGCGGGGGGGGCTACAATGAGCAGTTCTTC,CASSSSGGGYNEQFF
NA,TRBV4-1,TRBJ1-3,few,TGCGCCAGCAGCCAAAATGTCCACTCTGGAAACACCATATATTTT,CASSQNVHSGNTIYF
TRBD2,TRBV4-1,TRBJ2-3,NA,TGCGCCAGCAGCCAAGAAGCGGGGAGCACAGATACGCAGTATTTT,CASSQEAGSTDTQYF
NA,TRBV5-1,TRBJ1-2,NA,TGCGCCAGCAGCTTGGCCGCACTCGACTATGGCTACACCTTC,CASSLAALDYGYTF
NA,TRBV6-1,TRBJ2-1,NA,TGTGCCAGCAGTGACACGGACAGCTACAATGAGCAGTTCTTC,CASSDTDSYNEQFF
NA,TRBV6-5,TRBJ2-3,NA,TGTGCCAGCAGTTCCCGGACAGGACTACGAAGCGATACGCAGTATTTT,CASSSRTGLRSDTQYF
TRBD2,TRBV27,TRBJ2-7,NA,TGTGCCAGCAGTTTAACTAGCGGGGGGCCGCTCGAGCAGTACTTC,CASSLTSGGPLEQYF
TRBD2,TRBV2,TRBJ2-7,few,TGTGCCAGCAGGACCGGGGGGGTGCGCTACGAGCAGTACTTC,CASRTGGVRYEQYF
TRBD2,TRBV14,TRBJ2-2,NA,TGTGCCAGCAGCGGGGTAGCGGGCCGCACCGGGGAGCTGTTTTTT,CASSGVAGRTGELFF
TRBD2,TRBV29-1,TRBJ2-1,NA,TGCAGCGTTTCCGGGACTAGCGGGAGCTACTACAATGAGCAGTTCTTC,CSVSGTSGSYYNEQFF
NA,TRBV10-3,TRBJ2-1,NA,TGTGCCATCAGTGAGTCCCTGGGGCCGACGAATGAGCAGTTCTTC,CAISESLGPTNEQFF
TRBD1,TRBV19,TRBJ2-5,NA,TGTGCCAGTAGTGAGCCGGGACAGCAAGAGACCCAGTACTTC,CASSEPGQQETQYF
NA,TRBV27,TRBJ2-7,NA,TGTGCCAGCAGTTCGCAGGGGGGTGGTTACGAGCAGTACTTC,CASSSQGGGYEQYF
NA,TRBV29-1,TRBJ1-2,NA,TGCAGCGCCCGCGGCGGGGAGGGCGGCTACACCTTC,CSARGGEGGYTF
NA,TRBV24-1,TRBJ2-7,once,TGTGCCACCAGTGATTTAAACAGGGACGAGCAGTACTTC,CATSDLNRDEQYF